These T cell receptor beta chains were read from a single sample in a study of tumor-infiltrating lymphocytes in primary liver carcinoma. Each CDR3 protein gets one entry after TCRdb re-called the multiplex PCR reads with MiXCR. The sample includes tens of thousands of distinct CDR3 sequences, 60% to 85% of them seen just once. The sequencing input was liver tumor tissue from sampling region 5. The receptor set was obtained from a man between 40 and 49 years old with primary liver carcinoma and hepatitis B virus infection. The CDR3 runs from the conserved cysteine through the conserved F or W. D genes are given only for firm matches. Size is stated for part of the rows, as once, few or many counts, or as a class when the clone is expanded.

TRBJ2-3	TRBV2	.	many	CASSANLIWDTQYF	TGTGCCAGCAGCGCCAATCTGATTTGGGATACGCAGTATTTT
TRBJ1-2	TRBV11-2	.	.	CDSRERDTIYGYTF	TGTGATAGCAGAGAGAGGGACACCATCTATGGCTACACCTTC
TRBJ2-2	TRBV4-1	TRBD2	.	CASSQGPGLAERTGDLFF	TGCGCCAGCAGCCAAGGGCCGGGACTAGCGGAACGAACCGGGGATCTGTTTTTT
TRBJ2-1	TRBV10-3	.	many	CAISESSSGEQFF	TGTGCCATCAGTGAGTCCAGTAGCGGTGAGCAGTTCTTC
TRBJ2-7	TRBV6-1	TRBD2	many	CASSEPAVGGYEQYF	TGTGCCAGCAGTGAACCTGCGGTGGGGGGGTACGAGCAGTACTTC
TRBJ1-1	TRBV10-3	.	.	CAIRPAGTEAFF	TGTGCCATCAGGCCTGCGGGGACCGAAGCTTTCTTT
TRBJ1-2	TRBV6-1	.	.	CASSPGGYTYTF	TGTGCCAGCAGTCCGGGGGGGTATACCTACACCTTC
TRBJ2-7	TRBV11-2	TRBD2	once	CARSQYSGGNYEQYF	TGTGCCAGAAGCCAATATTCGGGAGGGAACTACGAGCAGTACTTC
TRBJ2-7	TRBV12-3/TRBV12-4	TRBD1	.	CASSFGQGVYGQYF	TGTGCCAGCAGTTTCGGACAGGGGGTTTACGGGCAGTACTTC
TRBJ2-7	TRBV4-2	TRBD2	.	CATTDQAGVYKSYEQYF	TGTGCCACTACTGATCAAGCGGGAGTTTATAAGTCCTACGAGCAGTACTTC